These 18 T cell receptor beta chains were sequenced from one sample in a study of high-grade serous ovarian cancer treatment subgroups. Tumor tissue was taken before any definitive surgery or chemotherapy was given. Using immunoSEQ multiplex PCR, the repertoire was profiled, and TCRdb retains in-frame clones only, with some absent. This table has around 30,000 clones, under 90% appearing once. Sequenced: tumor tissue. These receptors were obtained from a human donor with high-grade serous ovarian cancer.

CDR3 protein: CASSAQGNTEAFF. The CDR3 coding sequence is TGTGCCAGCAGCGCACAGGGGAACACTGAAGCTTTCTTT. This sequence joins TRBV9 and TRBJ1-1, with a weak D call TRBD1 (6 bases). The CDR3 is 13 amino acids. Germline CDR1 SGDLS, CDR2 YYNGEE. Trimming removed 3 bases from V and 1 base from J, with 7 bases in between.

The gene calls are TRBV10-2 and TRBJ2-2; TRBD2 matches at 7 bases. The CDR3 is 16 residues long. Germline lookup yields CDR1 WSHSY and CDR2 SAAADI. J gave up 6 bases and V 3 bases, and 10 bases lay outside the gene matches. CDR3 sequence: CASSERAGVVAGELFF. In nucleotides, the CDR3 is TGCGCCAGCAGTGAAAGGGCGGGAGTGGTCGCCGGGGAGCTGTTTTTT.

This sequence joins TRBV11-3 and TRBJ2-3; no clear D. In germline, CDR1 is SGHNT, CDR2 YENEEA. The V end lost 3 bases, the J end lost 6 bases, and 10 bases lay between the germline ends. This CDR3 is built from 13 residues. CDR3 sequence: CASSFSDTDTQYF. Here the CDR3 DNA reads TGTGCCAGCAGCTTTTCGGATACCGATACGCAGTATTTT.

In the case of this clone: Because it lacks the conserved phenylalanine or tryptophan at the end, this CDR3 is likely a read error. The J gene is TRBJ2-7, the V gene TRBV6-6, with D possibly being TRBD1 or TRBD2 (5 bases each). The CDR3 loop spans 16 amino acids. The germline V and J ends were trimmed by 4 bases and 5 bases, with 21 bases remaining between them. Per germline, CDR1 MNHNY and CDR2 SVGAGI (reference sequence). CDR3: CASSSSAGHWDHEQYL. The CDR3 DNA follows: TGTGCCAGCAGTTCAAGCGCGGGTCACTGGGACCACGAGCAGTACCTC.

This rearrangement joins TRBV18 to TRBJ2-5, with D unresolved. The CDR3 totals 13 residues. Trimming left V 4 bases short and J 5 bases short, with 11 bases between. Germline lookup yields CDR1 KGHSH and CDR2 LQKENI. The CDR3 bases are TGTGCCAGCTCACTTTGGAAGCCGGAGACCCAGTACTTC. Translation gives CASSLWKPETQYF.

The chain is built from TRBV14 and TRBJ1-5; D not resolved. Germline CDR1 is SGHDN and CDR2 is FVKESK. Trimming took off 4 bases at V and 0 bases at J, with 4 bases between the two ends. The CDR3 is made up of 13 amino acids. CDR3 sequence reads: CASSPDSNQPQHF. Here the CDR3 DNA reads TGTGCCAGCAGCCCAGATAGCAATCAGCCCCAGCATTTT.

The CDR3 is CASSLRPLAYEQYF. CDR3 nucleotides: TGTGCCAGCAGCTTAAGGCCATTGGCCTACGAGCAGTACTTC. This sequence joins TRBV7-6 and TRBJ2-7; D gene uncertain. V lost 2 bases to trimming and J lost 2 bases, with 10 bases between them. The CDR3 runs to 14 residues. Per the germline V gene, CDR1 is SGHVS and CDR2 is FNYEAQ.

This chain connects TRBV4-1 to TRBJ2-7, with unresolved D. CDR1 MGHRA and CDR2 YSYEKL come from the germline V gene. Trimming shortened V by 0 bases and J by 5 bases, and 11 bases separated the two germline ends. CDR3 length: 14 amino acids. CDR3 residues: CASSQDQVWDEQYF. CDR3 DNA: TGCGCCAGCAGCCAAGATCAAGTTTGGGACGAGCAGTACTTC.

V gene TRBV19 combines with J gene TRBJ1-4; D unresolved. CDR1 and CDR2 from the germline V gene are LNHDA and SQIVND (reference sequence). This CDR3 comprises 15 residues. V lost 6 bases to trimming and J lost 0 bases, with 11 bases between them. DNA for the CDR3: TGTGCCAGTAGCTCTTTGGGGTCAACTAATGAAAAACTGTTTTTT. Its translation is CASSSLGSTNEKLFF.

The CDR3 DNA sequence: TGTGCCAGTAGTCGCGGCGGACGAATTAGCACAGATACGCAGTATTTT. Its protein product is CASSRGGRISTDTQYF. The chain is built from TRBV19 and TRBJ2-3; D call uncertain. V gave up 5 bases and J gave up 0 bases, with 15 bases separating them. CDR1 is LNHDA and CDR2 is SQIVND in the germline V gene (reference sequence). The CDR3 totals 16 residues.

The chain couples TRBV6-6 to TRBJ1-1; a weak D match, TRBD1 (5 bases). The CDR3 sequence is 16 residues long. Germline CDR1 MNHNY, CDR2 SVGAGI (reference sequence). V lost 0 bases and J lost 1, with 12 bases in between. CDR3 sequence (DNA): TGTGCCAGCAGTTACTCGATCGGCCAGGGGAACACTGAAGCTTTCTTT. Protein: CASSYSIGQGNTEAFF.

The chain is built from TRBV28 and TRBJ1-4; perhaps TRBD1 as D (5 bases). In germline, CDR1 is MDHEN, CDR2 SYDVKM. The CDR3 consists of 16 residues. V lost 2 bases, J lost 7 bases, and 17 bases lay in between. DNA of the CDR3: TGTGCCAGCAGTTTAAGTTCTGGGGCCCGGGGTGAAAAACTGTTTTTT. It codes for CASSLSSGARGEKLFF.

Notes on this clone: This same CDR3 is encoded by further DNA sequences in the sample. The V and J genes are TRBV6-5 and TRBJ2-4, with 7 nucleotides matching TRBD2. V lost 2 bases, J lost 3 bases, and 1 base stayed unmatched. Germline V lookup: CDR1 MNHEY, CDR2 SVGAGI. CDR3 length equals 14 residues. CDR3 protein: CASSYGGGKNIQYF. The CDR3 DNA follows: TGTGCCAGCAGTTACGGGGGGGGCAAAAACATTCAGTACTTC.

The sample holds one count of this clone. The chain links TRBV15 to TRBJ1-5; D is possibly TRBD1 (6 bases). Germline CDR1 and CDR2: LNHNV and YYDKDF (reference sequence). This CDR3 region has 15 residues. The ends were cut back, 3 bases at V and 5 bases at J, with 14 bases in the middle. CDR3 in DNA: TGTGCCACCAGCAGGGCGACAGGCGGTGATCAGCCCCAGCATTTT. Encoded protein: CATSRATGGDQPQHF.

The chain recombines TRBV10-3 with TRBJ2-1; D is undetermined. The V end was cut by 2 bases, the J end by 9 bases, with 5 bases between. CDR3 length: 11 residues. Germline assignment: CDR1 ENHRY and CDR2 SYGVKD. In DNA form, the CDR3 reads TGTGCCATCAGTGAGGACGTTGAGCAGTTCTTC. Translation gives CAISEDVEQFF.

The chain links TRBV12-5 to TRBJ2-1; TRBD2 might be the D (5 bases). This CDR3 is built from 19 residues. Trimming pared 1 base from V and 5 bases from J, leaving 24 bases between. Per the germline V gene, CDR1 is LGHNT and CDR2 is FRNRAP. CDR3 protein: CASGLGGANTDPLDNEQFF. CDR3 in DNA: TGTGCTAGTGGTTTGGGGGGAGCCAACACGGACCCCCTTGACAATGAGCAGTTCTTC.

The chain employs TRBV2 and TRBJ2-2; perhaps TRBD2 as D (6 bases). CDR3 length equals 15 residues. CDR1 is SNHLY, CDR2 FYNNEI, per germline. V lost 7 bases, J lost 4 bases, and 16 bases lay in between. Here the CDR3 DNA reads TGTGCCAGCAAGACAACGGGAGCACCCACCGGGGAGCTGTTTTTT. Translated, it gives CASKTTGAPTGELFF.

V and J are TRBV14 and TRBJ2-5, with 9 bases identical to TRBD2. With V trimmed by 4 bases and J by 0 bases, 6 bases remained unmatched. In germline, CDR1 is SGHDN, CDR2 FVKESK. The CDR3 loop spans 16 amino acids. The CDR3, as DNA: TGTGCCAGCAGCCCTAGCGGGACGACCTACCAAGAGACCCAGTACTTC. This encodes CASSPSGTTYQETQYF.